The rows below give T cell receptor beta chains drawn from one sample of a study of blood T cell repertoires in COVID-19. The protocol was immunoSEQ multiplex PCR, while the TCRdb copy is restricted to in-frame clones and leaves out a portion. There are roughly 150,000 clones in the sample; 65% to 85% occur only once, and about 5.6% lies in the top ten. Source material: PBMCs or T cells enriched from blood (not recorded which). The receptors were sampled from a man aged 40-55 years who had recovered from COVID-19. Both conserved end residues are part of each CDR3. The D gene is left open where the match is weak. The size entry is marked missing in some rows and otherwise reads once, few, many or a size class.

d_call j_call v_call clone_size cdr3_nt cdr3_aa
NA TRBJ1-6 TRBV3-1/TRBV3-2 NA TGTGCCAGCAGCCAAGATTTGCCAGGGGCCACGGGATCACCCCTCCACTTT CASSQDLPGATGSPLHF
NA TRBJ1-2 TRBV30 NA TGTGCCTGGAGCCCCGTGGGGGGGAGCTATGGCTACACCTTC CAWSPVGGSYGYTF
TRBD1 TRBJ2-7 TRBV7-9 once TGTGCCAGCAGCCCTCGGGACAGGGGTTCCTACGAGCAGTACTTC CASSPRDRGSYEQYF
NA TRBJ1-2 TRBV19 few TGTGCCAGTAGTAGAGGACAGTTCGGCTATGGCTACACCTTC CASSRGQFGYGYTF
TRBD2 TRBJ2-5 TRBV9 NA TGTGCCAGCAGCGTAGCGTTGGCTAGCGGGGGGTCCTCAGAGACCCAGTACTTC CASSVALASGGSSETQYF
TRBD1 TRBJ2-7 TRBV12-3/TRBV12-4 NA TGTGCCAGCTTTCTACAGGGGGCGGTCGAGCAGTACTTC CASFLQGAVEQYF
NA TRBJ2-1 TRBV25-1 few TGTGCCAGCAGTCCTACAGAAGGGGGGGATCCCAACAATGAGCAGTTCTTC CASSPTEGGDPNNEQFF
NA TRBJ2-4 TRBV25-1 NA TGTGCCAGCAGTGAATCTTGGACAGGGAGGGACATTCAGTACTTC CASSESWTGRDIQYF
TRBD1 TRBJ1-6 TRBV19 NA TGTGCCAGTAGTATCGACAGGGGAAATTCACCCCTCCACTTT CASSIDRGNSPLHF
NA TRBJ1-2 TRBV5-1 few TGCGCCAGCAGTCCCTTCGGGGTTGGTGGCTACACCTTC CASSPFGVGGYTF
TRBD1 TRBJ1-1 TRBV4-2 NA TGTGCCAGCAGCCAAGTTGGACAGGGGGCCTCAGACACTGAAGCTTTCTTT CASSQVGQGASDTEAFF
NA TRBJ1-1 TRBV18 NA TGTGCCAGCTCACCAGGCGGGGGCGGTCGGACTGAAGCTTTCTTT CASSPGGGGRTEAFF
NA TRBJ2-1 TRBV10-2 NA TGCGCCAGCACGCCGGGTCGGGGCAATGAGCAGTTCTTC CASTPGRGNEQFF
NA TRBJ2-5 TRBV4-1 NA TGCGCCAGCAGCCAAGATGATAGCCGAGGGTACCAAGAGACCCAGTACTTC CASSQDDSRGYQETQYF
TRBD1 TRBJ1-1 TRBV5-1 NA TGCGCCAGCAGCTCCCGGGACAGGGGGCAGTCGGCTGAAGCTTTCTTT CASSSRDRGQSAEAFF
NA TRBJ2-3 TRBV11-1 NA TGTGCCAGCAGCCAACACACAGATACGCAGTATTTT CASSQHTDTQYF
TRBD1 TRBJ2-1 TRBV29-1 NA TGCAGCGTTGAAGGACAGGGGGCAAGATTGGATGAGCAGTTCTTC CSVEGQGARLDEQFF
NA TRBJ2-5 TRBV18 NA TGTGCCAGCTCACCAGCGGGGATACTCGGAGAGACCCAGTACTTC CASSPAGILGETQYF
TRBD2 TRBJ2-1 TRBV7-9 few TGTGCCAGCAGCTTATTCACTCTGCGGGGGGGTGAGCAGTTCTTC CASSLFTLRGGEQFF